The present T cell receptor beta chain was sequenced within a study of shared clonotypes between healthy human individuals. Study results and limitations: The study generally estimated greater richness for naive than memory subsets. Several donors showed sharing of about 5.5% of naive CD4 clonotypes.

Germline V gene lookup returns CDR1 KGHSH and CDR2 LQKENI. With V trimmed by 1 base and J by 6 bases, 6 bases remained unmatched. This CDR3 has 17 residues. A remark on this clone: Its cognate antigen is unknown.

Clones were sequenced by immunoSEQ multiplex PCR, and TCRdb holds only the in-frame ones, with some missing. The sample records 2 million to 3 million clones, 80% to 95% being singletons. Sequences were obtained from naive CD4+ T cells from PBMCs. Documented subset: CD45RA+ positively selected. The genes are TRBV18 and TRBJ2-1; 13 bases match TRBD2. The receptor was isolated from a man younger than 35 in good health. Some clones in this sample may be carry-over from other donors' samples. CDR3 nucleotides: TGTGCCAGCTCACCACTACTAGCGGGAGGGGTGGGCAATGAGCAGTTCTTC. Encoded protein: CASSPLLAGGVGNEQFF. Looking up the rest from reference TRBV18 and TRBJ2-1 gives the full variable domain: NAGVMQNPRHLVRRRGQEARLRCSPMKGHSHVYWYRQLPEEGLKFMVYLQKENIIDESGMPKERFSAEFPKEGPSILRIQQVVRGDSAAYFCASSPLLAGGVGNEQFFGPGTRLTVL.